The 29 T cell receptor beta chains reported below all come from one sample, sequenced in a study of blood T cell repertoires in COVID-19. Only in-frame clones appear in the TCRdb table, and some are missing; sequencing was by immunoSEQ multiplex PCR. This repertoire shows 250,000 to 300,000 clones, roughly 89% found once; its top ten account for about 4.6%. Material: peripheral blood. The receptors here all came from a man aged 35 to 55 with acute or convalescent COVID-19.

The chain couples TRBV6-5 to TRBJ2-7, with D possibly TRBD2 on 7 matching bases. The CDR3 runs 14 residues. Germline lookup yields CDR1 MNHEY and CDR2 SVGAGI. Trimming removed 8 bases at V and 4 bases at J, with 18 bases between. CDR3 in amino acids: CASSLRGGEYEQYF. The CDR3, as DNA: TGTGCCAGCTCCTTGAGGGGGGGGGAATACGAGCAGTACTTC.

The chain is built from TRBV5-5 and TRBJ1-6; 7 positions match TRBD1. Per germline, CDR1 SGHKS and CDR2 YYEKEE (reference sequence). The V gene end was trimmed by 0 bases and the J gene end by 19 bases; junction bases not matched to a gene: 16. This CDR3 comprises 15 residues. As DNA, the CDR3 is TGTGCCAGCAGCTTGGAGGGGACAGCCGGAAAAAGGCCTCACTTT. This translates into CASSLEGTAGKRPHF.

The chain is built from TRBV19 and TRBJ1-5, with D tentatively TRBD1 (5 bases). V lost 5 bases and J 4 bases, leaving 15 bases between the germline ends. The length of the CDR3 is 15 residues. CDR1 and CDR2 from the germline V gene are LNHDA and SQIVND (reference sequence). The CDR3 coding sequence is TGTGCCAGTAGTCCCTGGGACGGGGGTAATCAGCCCCAGCATTTT. Translation gives CASSPWDGGNQPQHF.

The genes are TRBV6-5 and TRBJ1-4; 9 positions agree with TRBD1. CDR1 is MNHEY, CDR2 SVGAGI, per germline. The CDR3 runs to 14 residues. V trimming: 6 bases; J trimming: 8 bases; junction bases outside the gene matches: 7. Here the CDR3 reads CASSLGQGIEKLFF. Written as DNA, the CDR3 is TGTGCCAGCAGCCTCGGACAGGGGATAGAAAAACTGTTTTTT.

The chain carries TRBV9 and TRBJ1-1, with 7 bases fitting TRBD1. J was trimmed by 8 bases and V by 1 base; bases with no gene match: 5. The CDR3 has 13 amino acids. The germline CDR1 and CDR2 sequences are SGDLS and YYNGEE. The CDR3 nucleotides read TGTGCCAGCAGCGTACGCCGGGACAGCGAAGCTTTCTTT. As protein: CASSVRRDSEAFF.

The chain has TRBV5-1 and TRBJ2-7; 12 positions match TRBD2. The CDR3 is 14 amino acids. From germline, CDR1 is SGHRS and CDR2 YFSETQ. V lost 2 bases, J lost 5 bases, and 2 bases stayed unmatched. The CDR3 protein is CASSLLAGGDEQYF. CDR3 in DNA: TGCGCCAGCAGCTTACTAGCGGGGGGAGACGAGCAGTACTTC.

A single count supports this clone. V gene TRBV3-1 (or the pseudogene TRBV3-2) combines with J gene TRBJ1-2; the match to TRBD1 covers 7 bases. Germline loops: CDR1 LGHDT, CDR2 YNNKEL (reference sequence). The CDR3 is made up of 13 amino acids. The junction had 1 base not matched to a gene; V was cut back by 4 bases and J by 2 bases. The CDR3: CASSPGGNYGYTF. The CDR3, as DNA: TGTGCCAGCAGCCCAGGGGGGAACTATGGCTACACCTTC.

The CDR3 spells CASSLGGEQPQHF. In DNA form, the CDR3 reads TGTGCCAGCAGTTTAGGGGGGGAGCAGCCCCAGCATTTT. The V gene is TRBV28, the J gene TRBJ1-5; possible D gene TRBD1, 5 bases. This CDR3 is 13 amino acids long. Trimming left V 2 bases short and J 7 bases short, with 9 bases between. CDR1 MDHEN and CDR2 SYDVKM come from the germline V gene.

As for this clone: This specimen includes other DNA sequences encoding the same CDR3. The CDR3 nucleotides are TGTGCCAGCAGCTTAAGCCTAGCGGGTTCCTACAATGAGCAGTTCTTC. It encodes CASSLSLAGSYNEQFF. This sequence joins TRBV7-9 and TRBJ2-1; TRBD2 agrees at 8 bases. The V segment lost 2 bases and the J segment 1 base; nucleotides outside the gene matches: 4. Germline CDR1 is SEHNR and CDR2 is FQNEAQ (reference sequence). The CDR3 contains 16 residues. Together with reference TRBV7-9 and TRBJ2-1, the CDR3 gives the full variable domain: DTGVSQNPRHKITKRGQNVTFRCDPISEHNRLYWYRQTLGQGPEFLTYFQNEAQLEKSRLLSDRFSAERPKGSFSTLEIQRTEQGDSAMYLCASSLSLAGSYNEQFFGPGTRLTVL.

This chain uses TRBV4-1 with TRBJ1-4; a weak D match, TRBD1 (6 bases). CDR1 is MGHRA and CDR2 is YSYEKL in the germline V gene. V lost 0 bases, J lost 10 bases, and 15 bases lay in between. This CDR3 spans 15 amino acids. The CDR3, as DNA: TGCGCCAGCAGCCAAGAGGGGCTTGTACAGGGAAAACTGTTTTTT. It is translated as CASSQEGLVQGKLFF.

The gene calls are TRBV18 and TRBJ2-2; TRBD2 aligns across 7 bases. The germline V gene has CDR1 KGHSH and CDR2 LQKENI. J gave up 1 base and V 1 base, and 6 bases lay outside the gene matches. The CDR3 contains 17 residues. CDR3 coding DNA: TGTGCCAGCTCACCACTCCCGCGGGGGTGGAACACCGGGGAGCTGTTTTTT. Translated, it gives CASSPLPRGWNTGELFF.

The rearrangement links TRBV7-2 to TRBJ2-3; perhaps TRBD1 as D (6 bases). V gave up 4 bases and J gave up 5 bases, with 10 bases separating them. The CDR3 loop spans 13 amino acids. Germline-derived CDR1 and CDR2 are SGHTA and FQGNSA. The CDR3 reads CASSWTAEDTQYF. The CDR3 coding sequence is TGTGCCAGCAGCTGGACAGCCGAAGATACGCAGTATTTT.

This clone has more than one count but fewer than ten. V is TRBV11-2 and J is TRBJ1-6; D may be TRBD1 (5 bases). V lost 3 bases to trimming and J lost 9 bases, with 12 bases between them. CDR1 SGHAT and CDR2 FQNNGV come from the germline V gene. This CDR3 region has 14 residues. The CDR3 nucleotides are TGTGCCAGCAGCTTTGGACACTCCGTTTCACCCCTCCACTTT. As protein: CASSFGHSVSPLHF.

The chain has TRBV19 and TRBJ1-2; no clear D. The CDR3 extends over 14 amino acids. CDR1 and CDR2 (germline): LNHDA, SQIVND (reference sequence). Deletions cut 5 bases from V and 8 bases from J, with 18 bases between. The CDR3 DNA reads as TGTGCCAGTAGTCCCTCAGGCGGGAATTGGGGCTACACCTTC. This gives the protein CASSPSGGNWGYTF.

The rearrangement uses TRBV2 and TRBJ2-7, with D tentatively TRBD2 (7 bases). The CDR3 spans 14 residues. Trimming took off 4 bases at V and 7 bases at J, with 17 bases between the two ends. Germline values: CDR1 SNHLY, CDR2 FYNNEI. The CDR3 loop is CASSGSGGLGEQYF. The CDR3 nucleotides are TGTGCCAGCAGTGGTTCGGGGGGCTTAGGAGAGCAGTACTTC.

This chain links TRBV10-3 with TRBJ2-2; D unclear. Trimming left V 11 bases short and J 4 bases short, with 14 bases between. This CDR3 has 13 amino acids. CDR1 is ENHRY, CDR2 SYGVKD, per germline. For the CDR3, the DNA is TGTGCCTCTGACTCGTCCCTCACCGGGGAGCTGTTTTTT. Amino acids: CASDSSLTGELFF.

The chain has TRBV4-1 and TRBJ1-1, with a weak D call TRBD1 (6 bases). The V gene's germline CDR1 is MGHRA and CDR2 YSYEKL. V was shortened by 3 bases and J by 6 bases, with 11 bases between the two germline ends. The CDR3 covers 13 residues. The CDR3 sequence: CASSHGGHAEAFF. In DNA form, the CDR3 reads TGCGCCAGCAGCCATGGGGGACACGCTGAAGCTTTCTTT.

Turning to this clone: Germline and junction disagree at one end, which may indicate a read error. The V gene is TRBV12-5, the J gene TRBJ2-7; D is possibly TRBD1 (7 bases). The CDR3 covers 13 residues. Looked up from germline, CDR1 is LGHNT and CDR2 is FRNRAP. CDR3 region: CASGLAGVDRTHF. CDR3 sequence (DNA): TGTGCTAGTGGTTTGGCGGGAGTGGACAGGACACACTTC.

The chain carries TRBV24-1 and TRBJ2-7, with 8 bases identical to TRBD1. CDR3 length: 16 residues. CDR1 and CDR2 from the germline V gene are KGHDR and SFDVKD. Trimming removed 3 bases from V and 6 bases from J; junction bases left unmatched: 12. Here the CDR3 DNA reads TGTGCCACCAGTGATCTCCCGGGACAGGATTTTGCCGAGCAGTACTTC. As protein: CATSDLPGQDFAEQYF.

This clone has just a few counts. This chain joins TRBV6-6 and TRBJ1-5; unclear D gene. V lost 0 bases and J 6 bases, leaving 3 bases between the germline ends. The CDR3 has 12 amino acids. Germline CDR1 and CDR2: MNHNY and SVGAGI (reference sequence). The CDR3 DNA follows: TGTGCCAGCAGTTACTCGAGTCAGCCCCAGCATTTT. It codes for CASSYSSQPQHF.

This clone was observed a single time. The chain uses TRBV2 and TRBJ2-1; 10 positions match TRBD2. After removal of 6 bases from V and 6 bases from J, the junction contained 5 bases not matched to a gene. Germline CDR1 and CDR2: SNHLY and FYNNEI. The CDR3 is 14 residues long. CDR3 amino acids: CASRERGGGNEQFF. CDR3 nucleotide sequence: TGTGCCAGCAGGGAGCGGGGGGGAGGCAATGAGCAGTTCTTC.

The V and J genes are TRBV11-2 and TRBJ2-7; D is perhaps TRBD1 (5 bases). This CDR3 contains 16 residues. Trimming removed 1 base from V and 6 bases from J, with 19 bases in between. Germline assignment: CDR1 SGHAT and CDR2 FQNNGV. The CDR3 here is CASSLVVDPRVGEQYF. DNA for the CDR3: TGTGCCAGCAGCTTAGTGGTGGACCCCAGGGTCGGCGAGCAGTACTTC.

This clone has a single count. The V gene is TRBV4-2, the J gene TRBJ1-1, with 9 bases lining up with TRBD1. This CDR3 has 13 amino acids. The germline V gene has CDR1 LGHNA and CDR2 YNFKEQ. Trimming removed 2 bases from V and 7 bases from J; junction bases left unmatched: 2. CDR3 residues: CASSQPDRGEAFF. The CDR3, as DNA: TGTGCCAGCAGCCAACCGGACAGGGGTGAAGCTTTCTTT.

This rearrangement joins TRBV7-8 to TRBJ2-1; 11 bases map to TRBD2. After removal of 1 base from V and 5 bases from J, the junction contained 10 bases not matched to a gene. CDR1 and CDR2 (germline): SGHVS, FQNEAQ. This CDR3 is built from 18 residues. The CDR3 is CASSLELGSGGVNNEQFF. CDR3 bases: TGTGCCAGCAGCTTAGAGTTGGGTAGCGGGGGGGTTAACAATGAGCAGTTCTTC.

This clone was seen more than once but under ten times. The V and J genes are TRBV4-1 and TRBJ1-2; the match to TRBD1 covers 7 bases. The CDR3 loop spans 14 amino acids. After removal of 5 bases from V and 3 bases from J, the junction contained 6 bases not matched to a gene. CDR1 MGHRA and CDR2 YSYEKL come from the germline V gene. The DNA for the CDR3 is TGCGCCAGCAGCGTACAGGGGAATTACTATGGCTACACCTTC. It is translated as CASSVQGNYYGYTF.

A single count supports this clone. The chain uses TRBV6-6 and TRBJ2-7, with 11 nucleotides matching TRBD1. The CDR3 length is 17 residues. The J segment lost 0 bases and the V segment lost 5 bases, leaving 9 bases of the junction unmatched. The germline CDR1 and CDR2 sequences are MNHNY and SVGAGI (reference sequence). The CDR3 spells CASSPRDRGFLSYEQYF. The DNA of the CDR3 is TGTGCCAGCAGTCCCCGGGACAGGGGGTTTCTCTCCTACGAGCAGTACTTC.

V usage is TRBV5-1 and J usage is TRBJ2-1; D not resolved. The CDR3 is made up of 14 amino acids. V dropped 5 bases and J dropped 0 bases, with 9 bases sitting between them. Germline CDR1 SGHRS, CDR2 YFSETQ. This CDR3 is CASRVQNSYNEQFF. CDR3 coding DNA: TGCGCCAGCAGGGTACAGAACTCCTACAATGAGCAGTTCTTC.

The V gene is TRBV11-2, the J gene TRBJ2-1, with D possibly being TRBD1 (5 bases). Per the germline V gene, CDR1 is SGHAT and CDR2 is FQNNGV. V was clipped by 5 bases and J by 4 bases, with 9 bases between them. CDR3 size: 13 residues. Here the CDR3 reads CASSPDRYNEQFF. CDR3 bases: TGTGCCAGCAGCCCCGACAGATACAATGAGCAGTTCTTC.

The rearrangement joins TRBV25-1 to TRBJ1-3; TRBD1 agrees at 8 bases. Germline trimming cut 4 bases from V and 1 base from J; bases unmatched to any gene: 6. The CDR3 length is 16 residues. The germline CDR1 and CDR2 sequences are MGHDK and SYGVNS. CDR3 protein: CASSGRQGKSGNTIYF. The DNA for the CDR3 is TGTGCCAGCAGTGGGCGACAGGGGAAGTCTGGAAACACCATATATTTT.